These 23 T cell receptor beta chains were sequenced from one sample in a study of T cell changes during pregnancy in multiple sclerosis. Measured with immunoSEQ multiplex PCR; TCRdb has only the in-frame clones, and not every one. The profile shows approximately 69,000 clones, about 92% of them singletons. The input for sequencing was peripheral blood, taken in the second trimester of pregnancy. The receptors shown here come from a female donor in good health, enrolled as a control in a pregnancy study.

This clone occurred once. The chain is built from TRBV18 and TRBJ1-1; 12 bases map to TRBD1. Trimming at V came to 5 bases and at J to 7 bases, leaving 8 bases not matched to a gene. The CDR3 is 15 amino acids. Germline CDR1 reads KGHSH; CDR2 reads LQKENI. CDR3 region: CASSSGTGGINEAFF. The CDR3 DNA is TGTGCCAGCTCATCCGGGACAGGGGGCATAAATGAAGCTTTCTTT.

CDR3 sequence reads: CASSPGGFDGYTF. The DNA for the CDR3 is TGTGCCAGCAGCCCGGGGGGGTTTGATGGCTACACCTTC. The chain couples TRBV6-1 to TRBJ1-2; possibly TRBD1 for D (5 bases). Trimming removed 6 bases at V and 6 bases at J, with 14 bases between. CDR1 MNHNS and CDR2 SASEGT come from the germline V gene. The CDR3 is made up of 13 amino acids.

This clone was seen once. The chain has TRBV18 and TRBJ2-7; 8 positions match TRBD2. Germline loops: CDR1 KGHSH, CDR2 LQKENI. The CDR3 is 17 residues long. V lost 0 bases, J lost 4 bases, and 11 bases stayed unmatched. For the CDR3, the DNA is TGTGCCAGCTCACCACCCGGGGTAGCGGGGTTGTATTACGAGCAGTACTTC. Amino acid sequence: CASSPPGVAGLYYEQYF.

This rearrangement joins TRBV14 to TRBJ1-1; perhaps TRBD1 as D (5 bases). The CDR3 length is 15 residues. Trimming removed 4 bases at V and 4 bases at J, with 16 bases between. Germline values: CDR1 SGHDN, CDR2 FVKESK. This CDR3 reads CASSPLRVQGTEAFF. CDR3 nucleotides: TGTGCCAGCAGCCCTCTCAGGGTCCAAGGCACTGAAGCTTTCTTT.

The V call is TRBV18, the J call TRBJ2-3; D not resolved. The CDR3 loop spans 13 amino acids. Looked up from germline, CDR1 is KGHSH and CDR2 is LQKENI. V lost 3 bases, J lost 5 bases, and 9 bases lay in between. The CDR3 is CASSPNGIDTQYF. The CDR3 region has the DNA TGTGCCAGCTCACCGAACGGTATAGATACGCAGTATTTT.

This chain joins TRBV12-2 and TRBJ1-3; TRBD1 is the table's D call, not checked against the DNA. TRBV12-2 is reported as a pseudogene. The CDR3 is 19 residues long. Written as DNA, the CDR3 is TGTGCAAGTCGCTTAGCGAGTGAGGCCCGCGGGACAGCTGGAAACACCATATATTTT. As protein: CASRLASEARGTAGNTIYF.

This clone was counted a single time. The CDR3 loop reads CASSSRQGDYTF. CDR3 nucleotides: TGCGCCAGCAGCTCACGACAGGGTGACTACACCTTC. The V and J genes are TRBV4-3 and TRBJ1-2, with TRBD1 identical over 7 bases. This CDR3 has 12 amino acids. V gave up 5 bases and J gave up 10 bases; unmatched junction bases: 7. Germline lookup yields CDR1 LGHNA and CDR2 YSLEER.

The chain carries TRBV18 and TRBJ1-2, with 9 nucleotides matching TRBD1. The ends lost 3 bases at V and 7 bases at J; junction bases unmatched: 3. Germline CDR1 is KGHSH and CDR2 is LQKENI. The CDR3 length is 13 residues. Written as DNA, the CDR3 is TGTGCCAGCTCACCCCAGACAGGGGGTGGCTACACCTTC. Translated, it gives CASSPQTGGGYTF.

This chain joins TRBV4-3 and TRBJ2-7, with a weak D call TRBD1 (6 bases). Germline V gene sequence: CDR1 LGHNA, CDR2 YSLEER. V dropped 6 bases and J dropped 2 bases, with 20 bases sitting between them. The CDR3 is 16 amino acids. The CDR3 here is CASRRQTGPSPYEQYF. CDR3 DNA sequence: TGCGCCAGCAGACGACAAACAGGGCCTTCGCCCTACGAGCAGTACTTC.

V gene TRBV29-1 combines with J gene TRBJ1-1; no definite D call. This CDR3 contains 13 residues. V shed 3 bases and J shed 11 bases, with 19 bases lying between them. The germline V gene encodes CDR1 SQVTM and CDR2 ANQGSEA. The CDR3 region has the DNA TGCAGCGTTGAGCTCCGTTTGTTGGGAGTGGCTTTCTTT. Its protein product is CSVELRLLGVAFF.

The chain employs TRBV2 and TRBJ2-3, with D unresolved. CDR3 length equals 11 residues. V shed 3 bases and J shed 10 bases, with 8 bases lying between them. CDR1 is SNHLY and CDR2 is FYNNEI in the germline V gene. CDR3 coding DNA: TGTGCCAGCAGTGAGGTTAGCTCGCAGTATTTT. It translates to CASSEVSSQYF. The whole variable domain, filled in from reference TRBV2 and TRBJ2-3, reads EPEVTQTPSHQVTQMGQEVILRCVPISNHLYFYWYRQILGQKVEFLVSFYNNEISEKSEIFDDQFSVERPDGSNFTLKIRSTKLEDSAMYFCASSEVSSQYFGPGTRLTVL.

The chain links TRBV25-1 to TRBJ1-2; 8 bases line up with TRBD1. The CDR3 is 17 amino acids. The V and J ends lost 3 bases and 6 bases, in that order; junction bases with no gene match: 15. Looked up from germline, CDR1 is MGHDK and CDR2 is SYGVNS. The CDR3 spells CASSEYLPGQGGDGYTF. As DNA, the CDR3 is TGTGCCAGCAGTGAGTACCTTCCTGGACAGGGCGGAGATGGCTACACCTTC.

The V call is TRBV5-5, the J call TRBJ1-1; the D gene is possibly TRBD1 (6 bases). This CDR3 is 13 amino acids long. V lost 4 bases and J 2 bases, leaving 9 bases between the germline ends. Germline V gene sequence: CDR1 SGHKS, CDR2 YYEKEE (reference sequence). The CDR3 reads CASSGQSNTEAFF. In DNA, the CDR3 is TGTGCCAGCAGCGGACAGTCCAACACTGAAGCTTTCTTT. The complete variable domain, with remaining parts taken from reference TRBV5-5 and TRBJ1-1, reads DAGVTQSPTHLIKTRGQQVTLRCSPISGHKSVSWYQQVLGQGPQFIFQYYEKEERGRGNFPDRFSARQFPNYSSELNVNALLLGDSALYLCASSGQSNTEAFFGQGTRLTVV.

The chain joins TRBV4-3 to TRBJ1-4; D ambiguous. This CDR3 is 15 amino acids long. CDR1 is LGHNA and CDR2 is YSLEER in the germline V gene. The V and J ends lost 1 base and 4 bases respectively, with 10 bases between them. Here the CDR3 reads CASSQASQNNEKLFF. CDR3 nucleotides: TGCGCCAGCAGCCAAGCGTCACAGAATAATGAAAAACTGTTTTTT.

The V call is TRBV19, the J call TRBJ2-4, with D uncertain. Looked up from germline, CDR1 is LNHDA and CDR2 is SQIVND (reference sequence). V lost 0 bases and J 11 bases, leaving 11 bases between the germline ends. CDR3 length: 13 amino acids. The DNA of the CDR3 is TGTGCCAGTAGTATAGATTTACTGTTCCTTCAGTACTTC. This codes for CASSIDLLFLQYF.

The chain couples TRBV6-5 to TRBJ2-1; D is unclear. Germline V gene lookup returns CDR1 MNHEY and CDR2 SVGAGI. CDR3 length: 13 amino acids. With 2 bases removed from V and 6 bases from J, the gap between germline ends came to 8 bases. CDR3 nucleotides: TGTGCCAGCAGTTACGAACGACTCAATGAGCAGTTCTTC. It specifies CASSYERLNEQFF.

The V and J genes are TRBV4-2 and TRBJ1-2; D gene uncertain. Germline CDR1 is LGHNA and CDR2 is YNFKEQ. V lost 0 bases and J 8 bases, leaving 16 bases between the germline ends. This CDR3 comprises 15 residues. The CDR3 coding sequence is TGTGCCAGCAGCCAAGAGATGTGGTCCCCAGAAGGCTACACCTTC. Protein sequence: CASSQEMWSPEGYTF.

CDR3 loop: CASSPDALGRYEQYF. In nucleotides, the CDR3 is TGTGCCAGCAGCCCGGACGCGTTGGGGAGATACGAGCAGTACTTC. The chain uses TRBV5-6 and TRBJ2-7; tentative D call: TRBD2 (5 bases). CDR3 length: 15 amino acids. Germline assignment: CDR1 SGHDT and CDR2 YYEEEE. V was shortened by 4 bases and J by 4 bases, with 18 bases between the two germline ends. The entire variable domain, with the rest obtained from reference TRBV5-6 and TRBJ2-7, is as follows: DAGVTQSPTHLIKTRGQQVTLRCSPKSGHDTVSWYQQALGQGPQFIFQYYEEEERQRGNFPDRFSGHQFPNYSSELNVNALLLGDSALYLCASSPDALGRYEQYFGPGTRLTVT.

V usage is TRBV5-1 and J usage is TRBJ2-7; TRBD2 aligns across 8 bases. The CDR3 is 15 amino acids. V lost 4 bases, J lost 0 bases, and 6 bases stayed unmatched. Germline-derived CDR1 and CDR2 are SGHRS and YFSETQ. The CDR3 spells CASSPGGGHSYEQYF. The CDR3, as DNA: TGCGCCAGCAGCCCCGGCGGGGGGCACTCCTACGAGCAGTACTTC.

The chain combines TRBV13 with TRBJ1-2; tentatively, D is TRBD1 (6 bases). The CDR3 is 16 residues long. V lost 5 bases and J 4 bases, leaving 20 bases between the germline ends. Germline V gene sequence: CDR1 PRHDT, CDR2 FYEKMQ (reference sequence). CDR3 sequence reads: CASSPSGSGQSYGYTF. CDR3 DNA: TGTGCCAGCAGCCCTAGCGGATCGGGACAAAGCTATGGCTACACCTTC.

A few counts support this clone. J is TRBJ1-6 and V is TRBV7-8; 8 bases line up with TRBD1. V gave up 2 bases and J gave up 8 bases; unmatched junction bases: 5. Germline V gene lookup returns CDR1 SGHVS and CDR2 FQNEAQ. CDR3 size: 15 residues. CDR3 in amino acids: CASSLQGQVYSPLHF. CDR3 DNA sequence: TGTGCCAGCAGCTTACAGGGACAGGTCTATTCACCCCTCCACTTT.

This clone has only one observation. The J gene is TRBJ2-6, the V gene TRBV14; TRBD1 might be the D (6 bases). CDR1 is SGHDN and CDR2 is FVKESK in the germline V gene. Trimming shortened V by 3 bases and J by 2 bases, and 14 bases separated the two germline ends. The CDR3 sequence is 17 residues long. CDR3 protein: CASSHKTGLAGANVLTF. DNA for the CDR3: TGTGCCAGCAGCCACAAAACAGGGTTAGCTGGGGCCAACGTCCTGACTTTC.

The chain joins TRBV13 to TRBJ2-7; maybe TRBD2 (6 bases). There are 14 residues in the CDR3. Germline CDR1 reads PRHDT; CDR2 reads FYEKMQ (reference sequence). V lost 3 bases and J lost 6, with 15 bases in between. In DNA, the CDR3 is TGTGCCAGCAGCTTTATCCTAGCCGGGAGCGAGCAGTACTTC. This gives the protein CASSFILAGSEQYF.